Each of the 29 T cell receptor beta chains below was sequenced from the same sample in a study of T cell responses to AZD1222 COVID-19 vaccine. Profiled with immunoSEQ multiplex PCR; TCRdb holds only in-frame clones, not every one. The table includes tens of thousands of clones, 80% to 90% detected once. Sequences were derived from peripheral blood, sampled on day 0 of MenACWY control vaccination. The receptors come from an adult in good health.

This clone was found once. The CDR3 spells CASSPWTDPRSNQPQHF. The CDR3 DNA follows: TGTGCCAGTAGTCCATGGACAGACCCGAGGAGCAATCAGCCCCAGCATTTT. The rearrangement joins TRBV19 to TRBJ1-5; D possibly corresponds to TRBD1 (6 bases). V shed 5 bases and J shed 1 base, with 18 bases lying between them. The germline V gene encodes CDR1 LNHDA and CDR2 SQIVND (reference sequence). The CDR3 has 17 residues.

The CDR3 is CASSAISANSPLHF. The CDR3 region has the DNA TGTGCCAGCAGTGCCATTTCAGCAAATTCACCCCTCCACTTT. The chain is built from TRBV2 and TRBJ1-6; D is ambiguous. The V gene's germline CDR1 is SNHLY and CDR2 FYNNEI. V was trimmed by 4 bases and J by 7 bases, leaving 11 bases between them. The CDR3 is made up of 14 amino acids.

The chain has TRBV6-5 and TRBJ2-3; possible D gene TRBD2, 5 bases. V was shortened by 7 bases and J by 1 base, with 15 bases between the two germline ends. The CDR3 has 15 residues. Per the germline V gene, CDR1 is MNHEY and CDR2 is SVGAGI. CDR3 coding DNA: TGTGCCAGCAAACCCCCGCTAGCCGGCACAGATACGCAGTATTTT. Its protein product is CASKPPLAGTDTQYF.

As concerns this clone: Mismatch with germline at one junction end may stem from a read error. V is TRBV3-1 (or the pseudogene TRBV3-2) and J is TRBJ2-2; D may be TRBD2 (7 bases). CDR3 length: 15 residues. Germline-derived CDR1 and CDR2 are LGHDT and YNNKEL (reference sequence). CDR3 sequence: CASSLRGANTGELFF. CDR3 nucleotides: TGTGCCAGCAGCCTTCGGGGGGCGAATACCGGGGAGCTGTTTTTT.

The rearrangement uses TRBV27 and TRBJ1-6; D perhaps matches TRBD1 (5 bases). V lost 7 bases, J lost 4 bases, and 14 bases lay in between. Germline assignment: CDR1 MNHEY and CDR2 SMNVEV (reference sequence). There are 15 residues in the CDR3. For the CDR3, the DNA is TGTGCCAGCACAATCCGACAGTCTTATAATTCACCCCTCCACTTT. Its protein is CASTIRQSYNSPLHF.

The genes are TRBV7-9 and TRBJ1-2; D is ambiguous. The V gene's germline CDR1 is SEHNR and CDR2 FQNEAQ (reference sequence). With 5 bases removed from V and 5 bases from J, the gap between germline ends came to 9 bases. The CDR3 extends over 12 amino acids. CDR3 region: CASSQTDYGYTF. CDR3 DNA sequence: TGTGCCAGCAGCCAGACGGATTATGGCTACACCTTC.

This clone was seen just once. The V call is TRBV27, the J call TRBJ1-5; no definite D call. The CDR3 length is 11 residues. Trimming left V 3 bases short and J 6 bases short, with 3 bases between. CDR1 and CDR2 (germline): MNHEY, SMNVEV (reference sequence). As DNA, the CDR3 is TGTGCCAGCAGTTTGCGTCAGCCCCAGCATTTT. This translates into CASSLRQPQHF.

The CDR3 bases are TGTGCCAGCAGTGACCGGGTAGCGCAGCCCCAGCATTTT. Residues: CASSDRVAQPQHF. The chain has TRBV2 and TRBJ1-5; D is ambiguous. CDR1 SNHLY and CDR2 FYNNEI come from the germline V gene. The CDR3 spans 13 residues. With 3 bases removed from V and 7 bases from J, the gap between germline ends came to 10 bases. Drawing the rest from reference TRBV2 and TRBJ1-5, the complete variable domain is EPEVTQTPSHQVTQMGQEVILRCVPISNHLYFYWYRQILGQKVEFLVSFYNNEISEKSEIFDDQFSVERPDGSNFTLKIRSTKLEDSAMYFCASSDRVAQPQHFGDGTRLSIL.

The chain employs TRBV7-3 and TRBJ2-1, with TRBD1 matching over 9 bases. Losses at the gene ends were 2 bases for V and 7 bases for J; bases not matched to a gene: 6. CDR1 is SGHTA, CDR2 FQGTGA, per germline. The CDR3 contains 15 residues. Written as DNA, the CDR3 is TGTGCCAGCAGCTTAGGGGACAGGGCCGGGAATGAGCAGTTCTTC. Amino acid sequence: CASSLGDRAGNEQFF. The full variable domain, its missing parts supplied by reference TRBV7-3 and TRBJ2-1, is GAGVSQTPSNKVTEKGKYVELRCDPISGHTALYWYRQSLGQGPEFLIYFQGTGAADDSGLPNDRFFAVRPEGSVSTLKIQRTERGDSAVYLCASSLGDRAGNEQFFGPGTRLTVL.

The chain uses TRBV10-3 and TRBJ2-5; 7 positions agree with TRBD1. The junction had 11 bases not matched to a gene; V was cut back by 6 bases and J by 4 bases. Germline assignment: CDR1 ENHRY and CDR2 SYGVKD. CDR3 size: 15 residues. CDR3 in DNA: TGTGCCATCAGCCCGTATGAGGGGGCGGGAGAGACCCAGTACTTC. Residues: CAISPYEGAGETQYF.

This clone was counted once. The chain links TRBV5-1 to TRBJ2-2; tentatively, D is TRBD1 (6 bases). Germline V gene sequence: CDR1 SGHRS, CDR2 YFSETQ. Trimming took 0 bases from V and 4 from J, leaving 10 bases between them. CDR3 length equals 15 residues. The CDR3 nucleotides read TGCGCCAGCAGCTTGGGGGGGCCTTCCACCGGGGAGCTGTTTTTT. Its protein product is CASSLGGPSTGELFF.

The rearrangement uses TRBV7-9 and TRBJ2-7; D remains unclear. The CDR3 runs 13 residues. Deletions cut 6 bases from V and 1 base from J, with 10 bases between. Germline CDR1 SEHNR, CDR2 FQNEAQ (reference sequence). This CDR3 reads CASRRTPSYEQYF. As DNA, the CDR3 is TGTGCCAGCAGGCGAACACCGTCCTACGAGCAGTACTTC. Drawing the rest from reference TRBV7-9 and TRBJ2-7, the complete variable domain is DTGVSQNPRHKITKRGQNVTFRCDPISEHNRLYWYRQTLGQGPEFLTYFQNEAQLEKSRLLSDRFSAERPKGSFSTLEIQRTEQGDSAMYLCASRRTPSYEQYFGPGTRLTVT.

The chain links TRBV7-8 to TRBJ1-2; a weak D match, TRBD1 (6 bases). This CDR3 has 13 residues. Germline V gene lookup returns CDR1 SGHVS and CDR2 FQNEAQ. Trimming cost V 5 bases and J 6 bases, with 13 bases left between them. The CDR3 loop is CASSRHREDGYTF. CDR3 nucleotide sequence: TGTGCCAGCAGCCGACACAGGGAAGATGGCTACACCTTC.

V usage is TRBV15 and J usage is TRBJ1-5; D is uncertain. V was clipped by 1 base and J by 5 bases, with 15 bases between them. The germline CDR1 and CDR2 sequences are LNHNV and YYDKDF (reference sequence). There are 16 residues in the CDR3. In nucleotides, the CDR3 is TGTGCCACCAGCAGAGTACCCACACGCTCCGATCAGCCCCAGCATTTT. This sequence encodes CATSRVPTRSDQPQHF.

The chain uses TRBV5-1 and TRBJ1-3, with D possibly being TRBD1 (5 bases). Trimming took 4 bases from V and 2 from J, leaving 16 bases between them. The CDR3 runs 16 residues. CDR1 and CDR2 (germline): SGHRS, YFSETQ. The CDR3 reads CASSPVGGGTGNTIYF. The CDR3 nucleotides read TGCGCCAGCAGCCCGGTTGGGGGAGGCACTGGAAACACCATATATTTT.

The DNA of the CDR3 is TGTGCCAGCAGCAAACTGGGACACAATCATACCAACTATGGCTACACCTTC. Its protein is CASSKLGHNHTNYGYTF. The chain links TRBV3-1 (or the pseudogene TRBV3-2) to TRBJ1-2; D possibly corresponds to TRBD1 (6 bases). CDR1 LGHDT and CDR2 YNNKEL come from the germline V gene (reference sequence). Trimming left V 5 bases short and J 2 bases short, with 21 bases between. The CDR3 totals 17 residues.

Only one count was recorded for this clone. The gene calls are TRBV2 and TRBJ2-3, with D perhaps TRBD2 (6 bases). Germline V lookup: CDR1 SNHLY, CDR2 FYNNEI. V lost 6 bases, J lost 0 bases, and 13 bases lay in between. This CDR3 comprises 15 residues. This chain's CDR3 is CASRLRGTSTDTQYF. CDR3 DNA: TGTGCCAGCAGGCTCCGGGGGACTAGCACAGATACGCAGTATTTT. Filled out from reference TRBV2 and TRBJ2-3, the complete variable domain reads EPEVTQTPSHQVTQMGQEVILRCVPISNHLYFYWYRQILGQKVEFLVSFYNNEISEKSEIFDDQFSVERPDGSNFTLKIRSTKLEDSAMYFCASRLRGTSTDTQYFGPGTRLTVL.

This clone was seen once. The rearrangement joins TRBV4-3 to TRBJ1-5, with D unclear. The V gene lost 1 base and the J gene lost 5 bases, with 18 bases spanning the gap. This CDR3 contains 17 residues. Germline assignment: CDR1 LGHNA and CDR2 YSLEER. The CDR3 nucleotides read TGCGCCAGCAGCCAAGGCCGGGTAGCAGTACGGGATCAGCCCCAGCATTTT. Its protein product is CASSQGRVAVRDQPQHF.

In its sample, this clone was seen a few times. The chain links TRBV18 to TRBJ1-1; 8 positions agree with TRBD1. CDR3 size: 16 residues. CDR1 and CDR2 (germline): KGHSH, LQKENI. The J segment lost 3 bases and the V segment lost 2 bases, leaving 8 bases of the junction unmatched. The CDR3 sequence is CASSPSLDREDTEAFF. The DNA for the CDR3 is TGTGCCAGCTCACCATCCTTGGACAGGGAGGACACTGAAGCTTTCTTT.

The V call is TRBV19, the J call TRBJ1-5; D unresolved. CDR1 LNHDA and CDR2 SQIVND come from the germline V gene (reference sequence). Trimming left V 8 bases short and J 4 bases short, with 9 bases between. This CDR3 is built from 12 residues. The CDR3 DNA is TGTGCCAGTGGGCGGGCAAATCAGCCCCAGCATTTT. This translates into CASGRANQPQHF.

The chain has TRBV7-2 and TRBJ1-2; D remains unclear. Between the trimmed V and J ends, which lost 5 bases and 0 bases, there was a span of 13 bases. CDR1 and CDR2 from the germline V gene are SGHTA and FQGNSA. CDR3 length: 15 residues. For the CDR3, the DNA is TGTGCCAGCAGCGCCGAGGTGGGAACTAACTATGGCTACACCTTC. Protein product: CASSAEVGTNYGYTF.

This chain connects TRBV19 to TRBJ2-4; D might be TRBD2 (5 bases). Germline CDR1 and CDR2: LNHDA and SQIVND (reference sequence). This CDR3 has 13 residues. The V end lost 8 bases, the J end lost 6 bases, and 14 bases lay between the germline ends. The CDR3 loop is CASGLTGINIQYF. DNA of the CDR3: TGTGCCAGTGGACTTACGGGGATAAACATTCAGTACTTC.

The chain employs TRBV19 and TRBJ1-6; D not certain. V was pared by 5 bases and J by 1 base, with 9 bases between. The CDR3 contains 15 residues. Germline V lookup: CDR1 LNHDA, CDR2 SQIVND (reference sequence). CDR3 sequence reads: CASSSLESYNSPLHF. The CDR3 nucleotides read TGTGCCAGTAGTTCCTTAGAATCCTATAATTCACCCCTCCACTTT.

The rearrangement uses TRBV28 and TRBJ1-4; D may be TRBD1 (6 bases). This CDR3 comprises 15 residues. CDR1 is MDHEN, CDR2 SYDVKM, per germline. Trimming pared 5 bases from V and 4 bases from J, leaving 14 bases between. The DNA of the CDR3 is TGTGCCAGCAGTCCCAGGACAGCCGATAATGAAAAACTGTTTTTT. Translation gives CASSPRTADNEKLFF.

The chain uses TRBV30 and TRBJ1-2, with 7 bases fitting TRBD1. The V and J ends lost 2 bases and 4 bases, in that order; junction bases with no gene match: 4. The CDR3 totals 13 residues. The germline gives CDR1 GTSNPN, CDR2 SVGIG (reference sequence). The CDR3 DNA is TGTGCCTGGAGTTGGGACAGTGGCTATGGCTACACCTTC. Amino acid sequence: CAWSWDSGYGYTF. Filled out from reference TRBV30 and TRBJ1-2, the complete variable domain reads SQTIHQWPATLVQPVGSPLSLECTVEGTSNPNLYWYRQAAGRGLQLLFYSVGIGQISSEVPQNLSASRPQDRQFILSSKKLLLSDSGFYLCAWSWDSGYGYTFGSGTRLTVV.

V usage is TRBV19 and J usage is TRBJ1-5, with 7 positions matching TRBD1. Germline lookup yields CDR1 LNHDA and CDR2 SQIVND (reference sequence). Trimming at V came to 4 bases and at J to 7 bases, leaving 10 bases not matched to a gene. The CDR3 consists of 15 residues. CDR3 residues: CASSTRTGVNQPQHF. In DNA form, the CDR3 reads TGTGCCAGTAGTACGCGCACAGGGGTGAACCAGCCCCAGCATTTT. The complete variable domain, with remaining parts taken from reference TRBV19 and TRBJ1-5, reads DGGITQSPKYLFRKEGQNVTLSCEQNLNHDAMYWYRQDPGQGLRLIYYSQIVNDFQKGDIAEGYSVSREKKESFPLTVTSAQKNPTAFYLCASSTRTGVNQPQHFGDGTRLSIL.

The count of this clone is one. V usage is TRBV19 and J usage is TRBJ1-2; D is unresolved. Germline V lookup: CDR1 LNHDA, CDR2 SQIVND (reference sequence). The CDR3 has 14 amino acids. Trimming took off 3 bases at V and 4 bases at J, with 12 bases between the two ends. In DNA form, the CDR3 reads TGTGCCAGTAGTATTCTCGACAAAACCTATGGCTACACCTTC. Its translation is CASSILDKTYGYTF.

This clone was seen once. The chain combines TRBV19 with TRBJ1-2; 12 nucleotides line up with TRBD1. V trimming: 5 bases; J trimming: 7 bases; junction bases outside the gene matches: 8. Germline CDR1 is LNHDA and CDR2 is SQIVND (reference sequence). This CDR3 spans 15 amino acids. This CDR3 is CASSLPGQGAGGYTF. CDR3 nucleotide sequence: TGTGCCAGTAGTCTCCCGGGACAGGGGGCAGGTGGCTACACCTTC.

The chain recombines TRBV6-6 with TRBJ1-6; TRBD1 matches 9 bases. Trimming cost V 5 bases and J 10 bases; bases outside gene matches: 6. The CDR3 totals 14 residues. Germline V gene sequence: CDR1 MNHNY, CDR2 SVGAGI (reference sequence). This CDR3 reads CASSATGGESPLHF. The CDR3 DNA sequence: TGTGCCAGCAGTGCGACAGGGGGTGAGTCACCCCTCCACTTT.